This T cell receptor beta chain was identified in a study of blood T cells in healthy people across ages. Overall study findings and caveats: Roughly linear age-related decline in beta diversity appeared, significant by age roughly 40.

Remarks on this clonotype: Its antigen is undetermined.

The CDR3 runs 15 residues. Germline V gene sequence: CDR1 SGDLS, CDR2 YYNGEE. Using a J-beta primer mix together with a sample-barcoded 5' primer, a second PCR was run for 7 to 11 cycles. The template-switch adaptor was a 5' adaptor with 12 random nucleotides. It tagged each cDNA molecule. TCRdb re-derived calls from the 5' RACE reads in MiXCR, one entry per CDR3 protein. Among around 800,000 distinct CDR3 sequences listed, around a quarter were seen once. Each of the donors had roughly 9.3 milliliters of peripheral blood drawn into EDTA-treated Vacutainer tubes. These records were also assigned to another study, of T cells of mothers and their children. According to that study: The study obtained over 8 million TCR beta CDR3 reads per mother and 2.5 million to 3.5 million per child.

This sequence joins TRBV9 and TRBJ2-5; 10 nucleotides line up with TRBD1. With the DNA end fitting TRBJ2-1 better, the J assignment may be wrong. Sequencing was performed on blood. This clonotype was obtained from a boy younger than 18 in good health. The CDR3 spells CASSVGQGNYNEQFF. CDR3 DNA: TGTGCCAGCAGCGTGGGACAGGGGAACTACAATGAGCAGTTCTTC.